This is a list of T cell receptor beta chains from one sample in a study of cytomegalovirus exposure and HLA in healthy donors. Method: immunoSEQ multiplex PCR; TCRdb's copy keeps in-frame clones and lacks some. The sample shows under 150,000 clones, about 72% of them seen only once. Material for sequencing was PBMCs. Receptors originate from a man aged 35-49 years in good health and CMV-seronegative. The conserved cysteine and the conserved F or W are not part of the CDR3 here. Fields, in order: V gene, J gene, clone size, CDR3 protein. Clone size is stated in some rows and not others, as once, few, many or a class when expanded.

V: TRBV30; J: TRBJ1-2; size: .; CDR3: AYRQGASYGYT
V: TRBV29-1; J: TRBJ1-1; size: .; CDR3: SVHPTAQEAF
V: TRBV19; J: TRBJ2-2; size: .; CDR3: ASSNVAGNTGELF
V: TRBV28; J: TRBJ2-7; size: few; CDR3: ASSFGGSYEQY
V: TRBV15; J: TRBJ2-1; size: .; CDR3: ATSRDARRANEQF
V: TRBV2; J: TRBJ1-5; size: .; CDR3: ASSLQGAEQPQH
V: TRBV6-4; J: TRBJ2-7; size: .; CDR3: ASTRSGPAYEQY
V: TRBV10-3; J: TRBJ2-2; size: .; CDR3: AISDGTGFGELF
V: TRBV28; J: TRBJ2-5; size: once; CDR3: ASRFSGGVAETQY
V: TRBV7-6; J: TRBJ2-7; size: .; CDR3: ASSLAGQGARYEQY
V: TRBV7-2; J: TRBJ2-7; size: once; CDR3: ASSFRTYGEQY
V: TRBV6-1; J: TRBJ1-4; size: .; CDR3: ASSEVGWRGDGKLF
V: TRBV7-6; J: TRBJ2-2; size: .; CDR3: ASSLNSGLLTGELF
V: TRBV5-6; J: TRBJ1-2; size: .; CDR3: ASSDRGPASYGYT
V: TRBV25-1; J: TRBJ2-5; size: .; CDR3: ASSLLAGKTQY
V: TRBV28; J: TRBJ2-2; size: .; CDR3: ASSPTGQGGGELF
V: TRBV15; J: TRBJ2-2; size: few; CDR3: ATSRLGLAGVSGGELF
V: TRBV5-1; J: TRBJ1-3; size: .; CDR3: ASSQYYRSGNTIY
V: TRBV7-6; J: TRBJ1-2; size: .; CDR3: ASSSTIPGQGIYGYT
V: TRBV6-5; J: TRBJ1-3; size: .; CDR3: ASSRDRRPWYTIY
V: TRBV5-1; J: TRBJ2-7; size: .; CDR3: ASSLGGNYEQY
V: TRBV29-1; J: TRBJ2-2; size: once; CDR3: SIGQGAGELF
V: TRBV5-1; J: TRBJ2-7; size: once; CDR3: ASSLLFRTRSRGSEQY
V: TRBV18; J: TRBJ1-2; size: .; CDR3: ASSPEGQGTGGYT
V: TRBV10-1; J: TRBJ1-3; size: .; CDR3: ASSESPGLLSGNTIY
V: TRBV5-1; J: TRBJ1-5; size: once; CDR3: ARWHRGNSNQPQH
V: TRBV7-2; J: TRBJ1-2; size: .; CDR3: ASSLGGANYGYT
V: TRBV30; J: TRBJ2-2; size: .; CDR3: AWNDGVTGELF
V: TRBV2; J: TRBJ2-5; size: .; CDR3: ASSDTGRVEETQY
V: TRBV6-1; J: TRBJ1-4; size: .; CDR3: ASSALARGFATNEKLF
V: TRBV28; J: TRBJ1-6; size: few; CDR3: ASSFEYNSPLH